This TCR beta chain originates from a study of T cells in tuberculosis. Background on the study: T cells were selected with CD1B tetramers loaded with glucose monomycolate. Study-wide results and limits: Shorter CDR3-alpha in active tuberculosis partly drove smaller distances. Active tuberculosis cases were adults; controls were adolescents. GMM-specific TCRs were nearer to active tuberculosis alpha repertoires, suggesting expansion.

Comments on this clone: The antigen remains undetermined.

The ends were cut back, 4 bases at V and 0 bases at J, with 10 bases in the middle. Per germline, CDR1 MNHNS and CDR2 SASEGT. This CDR3 contains 15 residues. Only in-frame clones appear in the TCRdb table, and some are missing; sequencing was by immunoSEQ multiplex PCR. The profile shows 40,000 to 45,000 clones, roughly 96% of them singletons. This receptor was taken from a donor aged 5 to 30 with latent tuberculosis or without tuberculosis infection. The genes are TRBV6-1 and TRBJ1-3; D unclear. The specimen sequenced was PBMCs. The DNA for the CDR3 is TGTGCCAGCAGTGCGGGGTCTTTCTCTGGAAACACCATATATTTT. Protein sequence: CASSAGSFSGNTIYF.